The 12 T cell receptor beta chains in this list originate from one sample, sequenced in a study of blood T cell repertoires in COVID-19 (dated by TCRdb to 2018 to 2020). Receptors were amplified or captured by the immunoSEQ multiplex PCR assay. Not all clones reach the TCRdb copy of this immuneACCESS table, which keeps in-frame sequences only. Checked studies attribute under half of the gap to unresolved V genes and leave the rest unexplained. The sample has about 250,000 clones on record, around 87% of them singletons. Clones ranked in the top ten supply around 2.3% of the sample. Sequencing used peripheral blood. The source of these receptors is a woman in her sixties or seventies with COVID-19, enrolled during active disease.

The chain is built from TRBV11-3 and TRBJ2-3, with 13 bases identical to TRBD2. Per germline, CDR1 SGHNT and CDR2 YENEEA. V dropped 4 bases and J dropped 7; count of bases not matched to a gene: 2. This CDR3 has 14 residues. The CDR3 protein is CASSSGLAGYTQYF. The CDR3 bases are TGTGCCAGCAGCTCGGGACTAGCGGGGTATACGCAGTATTTT.

The gene calls are TRBV5-4 and TRBJ1-6; D possibly corresponds to TRBD1 (6 bases). Germline loops: CDR1 SGHNT, CDR2 YYREEE (reference sequence). CDR3 length: 15 residues. V gave up 3 bases and J gave up 10 bases, with 17 bases separating them. The CDR3 nucleotides are TGTGCCAGCAGCTCCGGCCCCCGGACAGAATCACCCCTCCACTTT. It codes for CASSSGPRTESPLHF.

This clone was counted a few times. V and J are TRBV7-8 and TRBJ1-5; 7 bases fit TRBD1. Germline CDR1 and CDR2: SGHVS and FQNEAQ. Trimming at V came to 5 bases and at J to 1 base, leaving 2 bases not matched to a gene. This CDR3 is built from 14 residues. This chain's CDR3 is CASSQGGSNQPQHF. In DNA, the CDR3 is TGTGCCAGCAGCCAGGGGGGGAGCAATCAGCCCCAGCATTTT. The entire variable domain, with the rest obtained from reference TRBV7-8 and TRBJ1-5, is as follows: GAGVSQSPRYKVAKRGQDVALRCDPISGHVSLFWYQQALGQGPEFLTYFQNEAQLDKSGLPSDRFFAERPEGSVSTLKIQRTQQEDSAVYLCASSQGGSNQPQHFGDGTRLSIL.

This chain uses TRBV6-6 with TRBJ1-1; 12 nucleotides line up with TRBD1. Germline V gives CDR1 MNHNY, CDR2 SVGAGI (reference sequence). Losses at the gene ends were 5 bases for V and 4 bases for J; bases not matched to a gene: 2. The CDR3 totals 14 residues. The chain's CDR3 is CASSGTGGFTEAFF. The DNA of the CDR3 is TGTGCCAGCAGTGGGACAGGGGGCTTCACTGAAGCTTTCTTT.

The rearrangement links TRBV7-2 to TRBJ1-1; weak D call: TRBD1 (5 bases). The CDR3 has 15 amino acids. The germline gives CDR1 SGHTA, CDR2 FQGNSA. Trimming shortened V by 5 bases and J by 0 bases, and 13 bases separated the two germline ends. The CDR3 DNA reads as TGTGCCAGCAGCCCCGGGGGACGGATGAACACTGAAGCTTTCTTT. Translating it yields CASSPGGRMNTEAFF.

The chain couples TRBV6-2 or TRBV6-3 to TRBJ1-1; TRBD1 might be the D (5 bases). The CDR3 loop spans 11 amino acids. Germline V CDR1 and CDR2: MNHEY, SVGEGT. Trimming left V 5 bases short and J 8 bases short, with 9 bases between. The chain's CDR3 is CASSRTSEAFF. CDR3 bases: TGTGCCAGCAGTCGGACATCCGAAGCTTTCTTT.

This clone was observed a few times. This may be a read error: a much more frequent sequence differs by one nucleotide. The sample has other DNA sequences that encode this CDR3 too. V is TRBV30 and J is TRBJ2-7, with a possible D match to TRBD1 (6 bases). There are 12 residues in the CDR3. Germline V gene data show CDR1 as GTSNPN and CDR2 as SVGIG (reference sequence). The V end was cut by 0 bases, the J end by 4 bases, with 7 bases between. The CDR3 loop is CAWSVDRYEQYF. CDR3 sequence (DNA): TGTGCCTGGAGTGTGGACAGATACGAGCAGTACTTC.

This clone was seen more than once but under ten times. The chain joins TRBV27 to TRBJ1-5; perhaps TRBD1 as D (6 bases). This CDR3 comprises 18 residues. Germline CDR1 MNHEY, CDR2 SMNVEV (reference sequence). Trimming stripped 6 bases from V and 2 bases from J, with 23 bases between. The CDR3 here is CASSGIGGGAVRNQPQHF. CDR3 nucleotide sequence: TGTGCCAGCAGCGGTATTGGGGGGGGCGCGGTACGCAATCAGCCCCAGCATTTT.

The chain couples TRBV30 to TRBJ1-2, with TRBD1 as a possible D gene (6 bases). CDR3 length: 14 residues. Germline V gene sequence: CDR1 GTSNPN, CDR2 SVGIG (reference sequence). V was pared by 4 bases and J by 4 bases, with 16 bases between. Here the CDR3 DNA reads TGTGCCTGGACCTCAAACCGGGGGGCCTATGGCTACACCTTC. Translation: CAWTSNRGAYGYTF.

The chain joins TRBV19 to TRBJ1-1, with TRBD1 matching 7 bases. The germline gives CDR1 LNHDA, CDR2 SQIVND (reference sequence). This CDR3 has 13 residues. V dropped 9 bases and J dropped 5; count of bases not matched to a gene: 9. The CDR3 DNA reads TGTGCCAGCCAACGGACAGGCAGTACTGAAGCTTTCTTT. Residues: CASQRTGSTEAFF.

The CDR3 DNA follows: TGTGCCAGCAGCTCAAGCGGGGGGATTAGCACAGATACGCAGTATTTT. This sequence encodes CASSSSGGISTDTQYF. V usage is TRBV7-2 and J usage is TRBJ2-3; TRBD2 aligns across 9 bases. The CDR3 totals 16 residues. CDR1 is SGHTA, CDR2 FQGNSA, per germline. The V segment lost 4 bases and the J segment 0 bases; nucleotides outside the gene matches: 5. Together with reference TRBV7-2 and TRBJ2-3, the CDR3 gives the full variable domain: GAGVSQSPSNKVTEKGKDVELRCDPISGHTALYWYRQSLGQGLEFLIYFQGNSAPDKSGLPSDRFSAERTGGSVSTLTIQRTQQEDSAVYLCASSSSGGISTDTQYFGPGTRLTVL.

The V and J genes are TRBV6-5 and TRBJ2-1, with 7 bases fitting TRBD2. V gave up 8 bases and J gave up 5 bases; unmatched junction bases: 12. The germline CDR1 and CDR2 sequences are MNHEY and SVGAGI. There are 15 residues in the CDR3. The CDR3 loop is CASLTTRDYNNEQFF. The CDR3 DNA reads as TGTGCCAGCCTTACCACTCGGGACTACAACAATGAGCAGTTCTTC.